Reported below is one T cell receptor beta chain. Its antigen is unidentified. TCRdb's table, derived via immunoSEQ multiplex PCR, lists solely in-frame clones and lacks some. The data show approximately 72,000 clones, roughly 92% seen once. This CDR3 spans 20 amino acids. Unmatched junction bases numbered 12, after V lost 1 base and J lost 0 bases. Germline V gives CDR1 SGHRS, CDR2 YFSETQ. The sample belongs to a study of cytomegalovirus exposure and HLA in healthy donors. Study-wide findings and caveats: Associated with cytomegalovirus, according to the listing, were around 160 TCR beta chains.

The source material was PBMCs. V is TRBV5-1 and J is TRBJ2-6; TRBD1 matches 8 bases. This sequence originates from a woman aged 18-29 years in good health and CMV-seronegative. The CDR3 coding sequence is TGCGCCAGCAGCTTGAGTCTGACAGGGGCTGATCTCTCTGGGGCCAACGTCCTGACTTTC. Protein sequence: CASSLSLTGADLSGANVLTF.